This T cell receptor beta chain came from a study of neurological immune-mediated disorders. Overall study findings and caveats: The absence of shared CDR3 amino acid sequences among expanded clones across subjects suggests private repertoires in all groups.

5'RACE with 10-nucleotide random UMIs produced the cDNA. Over 190 million TCR-beta sequences from 15-18 subjects came out of each sequencing run. MiXCR, applied by TCRdb to the 5' RACE reads, yields one record per CDR3 protein. The sample consists of approximately 48,000 distinct CDR3 sequences, approximately 10% of them appearing once. V shed 5 bases and J shed 7 bases, with 12 bases lying between them. Germline V CDR1 and CDR2: SEHNR, FQNEAQ (reference sequence). The length of the CDR3 is 12 residues. This clonotype appeared many times. Its antigen is unidentified. This chain connects TRBV7-9 to TRBJ2-7, with D maybe TRBD1 (5 bases). The source of this sequence is a man between 70 and 80 years old with HTLV-1-associated myelopathy (HAM/TSP). Sequenced input: PBMCs. The CDR3 loop is CASSHRSLEQYF. The CDR3 nucleotides are TGTGCCAGCAGCCACAGGTCCCTGGAGCAGTACTTC. Full variable domain (outside the CDR3, taken from reference TRBV7-9 and TRBJ2-7): DTGVSQNPRHKITKRGQNVTFRCDPISEHNRLYWYRQTLGQGPEFLTYFQNEAQLEKSRLLSDRFSAERPKGSFSTLEIQRTEQGDSAMYLCASSHRSLEQYFGPGTRLTVT.